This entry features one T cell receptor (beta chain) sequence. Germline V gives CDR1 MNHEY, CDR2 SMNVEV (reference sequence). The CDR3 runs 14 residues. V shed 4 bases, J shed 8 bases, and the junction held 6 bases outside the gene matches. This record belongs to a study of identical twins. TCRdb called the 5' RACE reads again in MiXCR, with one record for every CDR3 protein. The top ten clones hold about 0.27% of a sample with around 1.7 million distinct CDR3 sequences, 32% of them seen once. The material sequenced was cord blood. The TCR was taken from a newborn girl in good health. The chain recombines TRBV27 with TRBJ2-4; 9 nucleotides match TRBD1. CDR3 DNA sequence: TGTGCCAGCAGTTCCCCACAGGGGGCTCACATTCAGTACTTC. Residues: CASSSPQGAHIQYF.